This entry describes one TCR beta chain. The protocol was immunoSEQ multiplex PCR, while the TCRdb copy is restricted to in-frame clones and leaves out a portion. The sample lists roughly 590,000 clones; just under 97% were seen once. This entry comes from a study of shared clonotypes between healthy human individuals. Naive CD8 populations comprised CD45RO-negative cells positively selected for CCR7, excluding terminally differentiated effector memory CD45RA+ cells. The germline V gene encodes CDR1 SEHNR and CDR2 FQNEAQ (reference sequence). The CDR3 has 14 amino acids. V shed 1 base and J shed 4 bases, with 10 bases lying between them.

The TCR originated in a young woman in good health. This chain uses TRBV7-9 with TRBJ1-2; unclear D gene. Input material: naive CD8+ T cells sorted from blood. In DNA form, the CDR3 reads TGTGCCAGCAGCTTAGGGGATGCGGCCTATGGCTACACCTTC. This sequence encodes CASSLGDAAYGYTF.